This T cell receptor (beta chain) was recorded in a study of blood T cell repertoires in COVID-19. About the research overall: The analysed material was cDNA or gDNA that came from T cells, B-cell-depleted T cells, or PBMCs.

Authors' processing steps: Reference gene primer amplification in the assay estimated nucleated cell counts. Produced via immunoSEQ multiplex PCR; TCRdb's table is partial and in-frame only. The DNA was the basis for D and trimming; V, J and clone size are from that table. This table has about 180,000 clones, around 84% appearing once. CDR3 length equals 18 residues. V lost 5 bases, J lost 0 bases, and 15 bases stayed unmatched. Germline loops: CDR1 LNHDA, CDR2 SQIVND (reference sequence). Seattle patients were enrolled during active infection and followed longitudinally. Input material: peripheral blood. This receptor was obtained from a man in his 60s with COVID-19, enrolled during active disease. The chain couples TRBV19 to TRBJ2-7, with 8 positions matching TRBD2. CDR3 protein: CASSPVGRAQPSSYEQYF. CDR3 nucleotide sequence: TGTGCCAGTAGTCCTGTCGGGAGGGCGCAGCCGAGCTCCTACGAGCAGTACTTC.